Each of the 21 T cell receptor beta chains below was sequenced from the same sample in a study of T-cell memory formation after mild COVID-19. MiXCR was run by TCRdb on the 5' RACE reads, yielding one entry per CDR3 protein. Among around 200,000 distinct CDR3 sequences listed, about a fifth were seen once. Source material: PBMCs or a T cell subset sorted from them (not recorded which). The receptors originated from an adult woman who had mild COVID-19 (a few samples of this study predate the infection). Cell type and time point are not known.

The chain links TRBV9 to TRBJ1-1; possible D gene TRBD1, 6 bases. Deletions cut 0 bases from V and 1 base from J, with 22 bases between. The CDR3 is made up of 19 amino acids. Germline values: CDR1 SGDLS, CDR2 YYNGEE. CDR3 coding DNA: TGTGCCAGCAGCGTAGCTGTAGCCGTAGGGGGGGCGTCGAACACTGAAGCTTTCTTT. Protein: CASSVAVAVGGASNTEAFF.

The V gene is TRBV7-6, the J gene TRBJ2-1; TRBD2 matches 13 bases. CDR3 length: 17 residues. The trim removed 5 bases at V and 3 bases at J, leaving 7 bases unmatched. The germline V gene has CDR1 SGHVS and CDR2 FNYEAQ. In DNA form, the CDR3 reads TGTGCCAGCAGCGCAGGGACTAGCGGGAATCTCTACAATGAGCAGTTCTTC. Translating it yields CASSAGTSGNLYNEQFF. The full variable domain, rest sourced from reference TRBV7-6 and TRBJ2-1, is GAGVSQSPRYKVTKRGQDVALRCDPISGHVSLYWYRQALGQGPEFLTYFNYEAQQDKSGLPNDRFSAERPEGSISTLTIQRTEQRDSAMYRCASSAGTSGNLYNEQFFGPGTRLTVL.

V and J are TRBV10-3 and TRBJ1-1; D is unclear. Germline values: CDR1 ENHRY, CDR2 SYGVKD. V lost 4 bases and J 2 bases, leaving 5 bases between the germline ends. The CDR3 length is 12 residues. The CDR3 spells CAISGLNTEAFF. The DNA of the CDR3 is TGTGCCATCAGTGGGTTAAACACTGAAGCTTTCTTT.

CDR3 in DNA: TGTGCCTGGGGGAGGTCGGGCACTGAAGCTTTCTTT. Its translation is CAWGRSGTEAFF. The chain couples TRBV30 to TRBJ1-1; no clear D gene. Germline lookup yields CDR1 GTSNPN and CDR2 SVGIG (reference sequence). Trimming shortened V by 5 bases and J by 4 bases, and 11 bases separated the two germline ends. The CDR3 extends over 12 amino acids.

The chain has TRBV12-3 or TRBV12-4 and TRBJ2-3; 10 nucleotides align to TRBD2. V lost 4 bases, J lost 6 bases, and 7 bases stayed unmatched. The CDR3 totals 15 residues. As DNA, the CDR3 is TGTGCCAGCAGTTACCAGCGGGGGGGCCCGGATACGCAGTATTTT. It specifies CASSYQRGGPDTQYF.

This clonotype was counted only a few times. This chain links TRBV9 with TRBJ2-3, with TRBD2 matching over 8 bases. Germline V gives CDR1 SGDLS, CDR2 YYNGEE. There are 12 residues in the CDR3. After removal of 7 bases from V and 8 bases from J, the junction contained 6 bases not matched to a gene. CDR3 amino acids: CASGTSRGTQYF. The CDR3 nucleotides read TGTGCCAGCGGGACTAGTAGGGGTACGCAGTATTTT.

DNA of the CDR3: TGTGCCAGCAGCGTAGCCCCGACGTTTACAGGGGAGACCCAGTACTTC. This sequence encodes CASSVAPTFTGETQYF. The chain is built from TRBV9 and TRBJ2-5; D possibly corresponds to TRBD1 (6 bases). Germline V gene lookup returns CDR1 SGDLS and CDR2 YYNGEE. CDR3 length equals 16 residues. Deletions cut 0 bases from V and 5 bases from J, with 17 bases between. Looking up the rest from reference TRBV9 and TRBJ2-5 gives the full variable domain: DSGVTQTPKHLITATGQRVTLRCSPRSGDLSVYWYQQSLDQGLQFLIQYYNGEERAKGNILERFSAQQFPDLHSELNLSSLELGDSALYFCASSVAPTFTGETQYFGPGTRLLVL.

This clonotype was detected a few times. This chain connects TRBV7-9 to TRBJ2-1; 9 nucleotides line up with TRBD2. Germline V lookup: CDR1 SEHNR, CDR2 FQNEAQ (reference sequence). V dropped 6 bases and J dropped 0; count of bases not matched to a gene: 9. CDR3 length equals 17 residues. The CDR3 region is CASRMGTSRSSYNEQFF. CDR3 bases: TGTGCCAGCAGAATGGGGACTAGCAGGAGCTCCTACAATGAGCAGTTCTTC.

In this sample, this clonotype turned up a few times. The CDR3 region has the DNA TGTGCCAGCAGCTTACTATGGTACGAGCAGTACTTC. Its translation is CASSLLWYEQYF. The chain links TRBV5-8 to TRBJ2-7; D gene unclear. This CDR3 is built from 12 residues. The V end lost 2 bases, the J end lost 4 bases, and 7 bases lay between the germline ends. CDR1 is SGHTS and CDR2 is YDEGEE in the germline V gene.

This clonotype was seen many times. The rearrangement uses TRBV7-6 and TRBJ2-7; no clear D. The V and J ends lost 1 base and 3 bases respectively, with 7 bases between them. The CDR3 loop spans 13 amino acids. CDR1 SGHVS and CDR2 FNYEAQ come from the germline V gene. The CDR3 DNA follows: TGTGCCAGCAGCTTAGGTCTAGGCTACGAGCAGTACTTC. Its translation is CASSLGLGYEQYF. The variable domain in full, completed from reference TRBV7-6 and TRBJ2-7, reads GAGVSQSPRYKVTKRGQDVALRCDPISGHVSLYWYRQALGQGPEFLTYFNYEAQQDKSGLPNDRFSAERPEGSISTLTIQRTEQRDSAMYRCASSLGLGYEQYFGPGTRLTVT.

The chain recombines TRBV27 with TRBJ2-3; TRBD2 matches 9 bases. This CDR3 contains 18 residues. Germline V gives CDR1 MNHEY, CDR2 SMNVEV (reference sequence). Unmatched junction bases numbered 13, after V lost 1 base and J lost 5 bases. In nucleotides, the CDR3 is TGTGCCAGCAGTTTATTATCGGCTGGCGGGGGGGCCAAAGATACGCAGTATTTT. Its protein product is CASSLLSAGGGAKDTQYF.

This clonotype was found a few times. V usage is TRBV2 and J usage is TRBJ2-1; the match to TRBD2 covers 13 bases. The V gene end was trimmed by 1 base and the J gene end by 8 bases; junction bases not matched to a gene: 5. The length of the CDR3 is 16 residues. Germline V gene lookup returns CDR1 SNHLY and CDR2 FYNNEI. The CDR3 DNA sequence: TGTGCCAGCAGTGAAGGACTAGCGGGGGGTGCATATGAGCAGTTCTTC. Its translation: CASSEGLAGGAYEQFF.

This clonotype has just a few counts. The CDR3 reads CASSTPRGGAGGNEQFF. DNA of the CDR3: TGTGCCAGCAGCACCCCGCGAGGGGGAGCAGGAGGCAATGAGCAGTTCTTC. The J gene is TRBJ2-1, the V gene TRBV7-2; D possibly corresponds to TRBD1 (6 bases). Per the germline V gene, CDR1 is SGHTA and CDR2 is FQGNSA. The CDR3 is made up of 17 amino acids. Trimming cost V 5 bases and J 6 bases, with 23 bases left between them.

The chain carries TRBV12-3 or TRBV12-4 and TRBJ1-1; 7 bases agree with TRBD1. The ends lost 3 bases at V and 3 bases at J; junction bases unmatched: 13. This CDR3 spans 17 amino acids. The CDR3 DNA reads TGTGCCAGCAGTTTCGAGGACAGGTCGGTAATGTACACTGAAGCTTTCTTT. It is translated as CASSFEDRSVMYTEAFF.

In this sample, this clonotype turned up a few times. This chain joins TRBV29-1 and TRBJ2-1, with a tentative D call TRBD1 (6 bases). The V end lost 3 bases, the J end lost 12 bases, and 12 bases lay between the germline ends. The V gene's germline CDR1 is SQVTM and CDR2 ANQGSEA. The CDR3 runs 11 residues. DNA for the CDR3: TGCAGCGTTGACGGACAGCCGGGGCAGTTCTTC. Translating gives CSVDGQPGQFF.

This clonotype turned up a few times. The genes are TRBV6-2 or TRBV6-3 and TRBJ2-1; the D gene could be TRBD1 or TRBD2 (5 bases each). Germline V gene lookup returns CDR1 MNHEY and CDR2 SVGEGT. The CDR3 runs to 15 residues. V lost 4 bases to trimming and J lost 2 bases, with 12 bases between them. The CDR3 coding sequence is TGTGCCAGCAGTTTTACGGGGCCAGCCTACAATGAGCAGTTCTTC. It yields the protein CASSFTGPAYNEQFF.

The chain uses TRBV24-1 and TRBJ2-5; TRBD1 or TRBD2 may be the D gene (6 bases each). CDR3 size: 16 residues. CDR1 and CDR2 (germline): KGHDR, SFDVKD. Between the trimmed V and J ends, which lost 4 bases and 3 bases, there was a span of 17 bases. CDR3: CATSEYAGDSEETQYF. CDR3 nucleotide sequence: TGTGCCACCAGTGAGTACGCAGGGGACTCGGAAGAGACCCAGTACTTC.

This clonotype was observed many times. The J gene is TRBJ2-3, the V gene TRBV27; D call uncertain. V was pared by 2 bases and J by 2 bases, with 14 bases between. This CDR3 contains 16 residues. Germline CDR1 is MNHEY and CDR2 is SMNVEV (reference sequence). The CDR3 loop is CASSLLGQEFTDTQYF. The CDR3 nucleotides are TGTGCCAGCAGTTTACTCGGGCAGGAGTTCACAGATACGCAGTATTTT.

This chain links TRBV7-9 with TRBJ2-1, with D maybe TRBD2 (6 bases). The V and J ends lost 4 bases and 2 bases respectively, with 18 bases between them. This CDR3 region has 17 residues. Germline loops: CDR1 SEHNR, CDR2 FQNEAQ (reference sequence). The CDR3 bases are TGTGCCAGCAGCTCGACTTACCCGGAGGGGCCCTACAATGAGCAGTTCTTC. Protein product: CASSSTYPEGPYNEQFF.

There are a few counts of this clonotype. The V and J genes are TRBV7-2 and TRBJ2-7; 7 positions agree with TRBD1. The CDR3 has 15 residues. After removal of 3 bases from V and 2 bases from J, the junction contained 7 bases not matched to a gene. Germline assignment: CDR1 SGHTA and CDR2 FQGNSA. In nucleotides, the CDR3 is TGTGCCAGCAGCTTTGGGGGCCAGGGGGCCTACGAGCAGTACTTC. Its protein product is CASSFGGQGAYEQYF.

In this sample, this clonotype turned up a few times. Relative to the germline gene, one junction end is altered; a read error may explain this. V gene TRBV10-3 combines with J gene TRBJ2-5; the D is unclear. CDR1 and CDR2 from the germline V gene are ENHRY and SYGVKD. There are 15 residues in the CDR3. The CDR3 reads CAISEYGDFSETQYF. In nucleotides, the CDR3 is TGTGCCATCAGCGAGTACGGAGACTTCTCGGAGACCCAGTACTTC.